The clone carrying this TCR beta chain was picked up a small number of times. The sample belongs to a study of T-cell reconstitution after alpha-beta-depleted transplantation in children. The authors prepared the TCRbeta library with unique molecular identifiers. One entry per CDR3 protein results from TCRdb running MiXCR on the PCR reads. The sample has some 95,000 distinct CDR3 sequences; under 25% are singletons. Deletions cut 0 bases from V and 5 bases from J, with 13 bases between. The V gene's germline CDR1 is MNHEY and CDR2 SVGAGI. The CDR3 contains 15 residues. This rearrangement joins TRBV6-5 to TRBJ1-1; a weak D match, TRBD1 (5 bases). The source material was PBMCs, sampled before TCRalphabeta/CD19-depleted stem cell transplant. The TCR sequence derives from a boy aged 2 to 10 with acute lymphoblastic leukemia, due to receive a stem cell transplant. The chain's CDR3 is CASSYSAGVETEAFF. The CDR3 DNA follows: TGTGCCAGCAGTTACTCGGCGGGGGTAGAAACTGAAGCTTTCTTT.